The present entry profiles one T cell receptor beta chain with its context. The sample originates from a study of CXCR3-negative and CXCR3-positive naive CD8 T cells. Carrying UMI labels, the TRB cDNA libraries were prepared through 5' RACE. Reanalyzing the 5' RACE reads, TCRdb keeps one entry per CDR3 protein, without DNA. The sample includes 100,000 to 150,000 distinct CDR3 sequences. Germline lookup yields CDR1 SGDLS and CDR2 YYNGEE. This CDR3 is 16 amino acids long. Sequencing was carried out using naive CXCR3- CD8+ T cells from blood. The subset is: CD45RO-CCR7+CD27+CD95- naive CD8+ T cells lacking CXCR3 (TNR3-). The rearrangement links TRBV9 to TRBJ2-3; TCRdb picks TRBD1, but there is no DNA to check that call. This receptor was taken from a human donor in good health. Some clones in this sample may be carry-over from other donors' samples. The chain's CDR3 is CASSVEAGGPADTQYF.